These 27 T cell receptor beta chains share one sample of origin, sequenced in a study of blood T cell repertoires in COVID-19 (TCRdb year 2020). Libraries were prepared through the immunoSEQ multiplex PCR assay. Sourced from immuneACCESS, this table was stored by TCRdb with only in-frame sequences that have V and J called. A share of the clones is absent; for the studies checked, an unresolved V gene accounts for under half, and the remainder has no known explanation. The sample table contains over 45,000 clones; only one count was recorded for around 92% of them. The top ten clones comprise 8.6% of the sample. The specimen sequenced was peripheral blood. These receptor sequences come from a human donor in a cohort sampled during active COVID-19.

This clone has just one count. The V gene is TRBV5-1, the J gene TRBJ1-2; 8 bases line up with TRBD1. The CDR3 covers 16 residues. V was clipped by 4 bases and J by 4 bases; unmatched bases: 12. Per the germline V gene, CDR1 is SGHRS and CDR2 is YFSETQ. CDR3 coding DNA: TGCGCCAGCAGCCCGCACGCAGGGGGCGCGGGCTATGGCTACACCTTC. Its translation is CASSPHAGGAGYGYTF.

The chain recombines TRBV28 with TRBJ1-5; possibly TRBD1 for D (6 bases). Germline V gene data show CDR1 as MDHEN and CDR2 as SYDVKM. CDR3 length: 14 residues. V lost 6 bases and J 6 bases, leaving 15 bases between the germline ends. The CDR3 nucleotides read TGTGCCAGCAGCCCCCGAGGGGGTATTCAGCCCCAGCATTTT. It is translated as CASSPRGGIQPQHF.

This sequence joins TRBV9 and TRBJ1-3; a weak D match, TRBD1 (5 bases). V was shortened by 0 bases and J by 0 bases, with 10 bases between the two germline ends. The CDR3 consists of 16 residues. Germline CDR1 reads SGDLS; CDR2 reads YYNGEE. CDR3 amino acids: CASSVGQRSSGNTIYF. For the CDR3, the DNA is TGTGCCAGCAGCGTAGGACAGAGGTCCTCTGGAAACACCATATATTTT.

This rearrangement joins TRBV7-9 to TRBJ2-6, with 7 bases aligning to TRBD1. From germline, CDR1 is SEHNR and CDR2 FQNEAQ (reference sequence). The CDR3 is 15 residues long. V lost 5 bases to trimming and J lost 1 base; unmatched junction nucleotides: 2. The CDR3 sequence is CASSPDRSGANVLTF. The DNA for the CDR3 is TGTGCCAGCAGCCCGGACAGGTCTGGGGCCAACGTCCTGACTTTC.

The gene calls are TRBV2 and TRBJ2-3; TRBD1 matches 8 bases. Germline-derived CDR1 and CDR2 are SNHLY and FYNNEI. J was trimmed by 2 bases and V by 2 bases; bases with no gene match: 6. This CDR3 contains 16 residues. CDR3 in amino acids: CASSELQGAYTDTQYF. DNA for the CDR3: TGTGCCAGCAGTGAACTCCAGGGGGCCTACACAGATACGCAGTATTTT.

The V gene is TRBV5-1, the J gene TRBJ2-5, with 7 nucleotides matching TRBD1. Germline lookup yields CDR1 SGHRS and CDR2 YFSETQ. V lost 3 bases, J lost 5 bases, and 4 bases stayed unmatched. The CDR3 consists of 13 residues. In DNA form, the CDR3 reads TGCGCCAGCAGCTCACAGGGGCGGGAGACCCAGTACTTC. This codes for CASSSQGRETQYF.

The chain joins TRBV25-1 to TRBJ1-1, with D hard to call. This CDR3 is 12 amino acids long. Germline assignment: CDR1 MGHDK and CDR2 SYGVNS. Trimming stripped 6 bases from V and 7 bases from J, with 12 bases between. CDR3 region: CASRKRQVEAFF. The CDR3 DNA reads TGTGCCAGCAGAAAAAGACAAGTTGAAGCTTTCTTT.

The V call is TRBV4-1, the J call TRBJ2-2; 8 positions agree with TRBD2. Germline V lookup: CDR1 MGHRA, CDR2 YSYEKL. This CDR3 comprises 19 residues. Trimming took 1 base from V and 3 from J; bases not matched to a gene: 13. The CDR3 region is CASSQVAGNSGKYTGELFF. CDR3 DNA sequence: TGCGCCAGCAGCCAAGTAGCTGGAAATAGCGGGAAGTACACCGGGGAGCTGTTTTTT.

The chain links TRBV27 to TRBJ2-6; D remains unclear. This CDR3 has 16 residues. Germline V gene sequence: CDR1 MNHEY, CDR2 SMNVEV (reference sequence). Trimming pared 2 bases from V and 0 bases from J, leaving 8 bases between. The CDR3 protein is CASSLNSVSGANVLTF. In nucleotides, the CDR3 is TGTGCCAGCAGTTTAAACAGTGTCTCTGGGGCCAACGTCCTGACTTTC.

The table lists this clone with a few counts. V gene TRBV5-1 combines with J gene TRBJ1-4; maybe TRBD1 (6 bases). Trimming removed 1 base at V and 8 bases at J, with 12 bases between. The CDR3 is made up of 14 amino acids. The germline gives CDR1 SGHRS, CDR2 YFSETQ. The DNA for the CDR3 is TGCGCCAGCAGCTTGAAAGGGGGTACCGAAAAACTGTTTTTT. The encoded protein is CASSLKGGTEKLFF. Combining the CDR3 with reference TRBV5-1 and TRBJ1-4 gives the whole variable domain KAGVTQTPRYLIKTRGQQVTLSCSPISGHRSVSWYQQTPGQGLQFLFEYFSETQRNKGNFPGRFSGRQFSNSRSEMNVSTLELGDSALYLCASSLKGGTEKLFFGSGTQLSVL.

The gene calls are TRBV7-2 and TRBJ2-3; a possible D gene is TRBD2 (5 bases). CDR1 SGHTA and CDR2 FQGNSA come from the germline V gene. Trimming shortened V by 5 bases and J by 5 bases, and 14 bases separated the two germline ends. This CDR3 comprises 14 residues. In DNA, the CDR3 is TGTGCCAGCAGCCCCAGCGGCAATGGAGATACGCAGTATTTT. Protein product: CASSPSGNGDTQYF.

V usage is TRBV28 and J usage is TRBJ2-7, with TRBD2 as a possible D gene (6 bases). From germline, CDR1 is MDHEN and CDR2 SYDVKM. This CDR3 spans 15 amino acids. V was cut by 5 bases and J by 7 bases, with 21 bases left in between. The CDR3 DNA reads as TGTGCCAGCAGTAGTCCCGGGAGTGGGAATAGGGAGCAGTACTTC. This encodes CASSSPGSGNREQYF.

In this sample, this clone turned up once. The chain carries TRBV2 and TRBJ1-1; D remains unclear. This CDR3 region has 13 residues. V lost 1 base, J lost 2 bases, and 5 bases lay in between. The germline CDR1 and CDR2 sequences are SNHLY and FYNNEI. In DNA, the CDR3 is TGTGCCAGCAGTGAAGGGCTCAACACTGAAGCTTTCTTT. It is translated as CASSEGLNTEAFF.

In DNA, the CDR3 is TGTGCCAGTAAATCGGGGGACAGGCCCCTCTATGGCTACACCTTC. This encodes CASKSGDRPLYGYTF. The V and J genes are TRBV19 and TRBJ1-2, with 8 bases fitting TRBD1. Germline loops: CDR1 LNHDA, CDR2 SQIVND (reference sequence). J gave up 4 bases and V 7 bases, and 11 bases lay outside the gene matches. The CDR3 spans 15 residues.

As regards this clone: Mismatch with germline at one junction end may stem from a read error. This chain uses TRBV12-3 or TRBV12-4 with TRBJ1-1, with a tentative D call TRBD1 (6 bases). There are 12 residues in the CDR3. The CDR3: CASTQGGVELCF. CDR3 nucleotide sequence: TGTGCCAGCACCCAAGGGGGGGTCGAACTGTGCTTT.

This clone was recorded a few times. For the CDR3, the DNA is TGTGCCAGCAGCTTGGGACAGGGGGCCGGGGAGCTGTTTTTT. As protein: CASSLGQGAGELFF. The gene calls are TRBV7-3 and TRBJ2-2; 11 bases align to TRBD1. V trimming: 3 bases; J trimming: 6 bases; junction bases outside the gene matches: 0. Germline values: CDR1 SGHTA, CDR2 FQGTGA. The CDR3 runs 14 residues. Combining the CDR3 with reference TRBV7-3 and TRBJ2-2 gives the whole variable domain GAGVSQTPSNKVTEKGKYVELRCDPISGHTALYWYRQSLGQGPEFLIYFQGTGAADDSGLPNDRFFAVRPEGSVSTLKIQRTERGDSAVYLCASSLGQGAGELFFGEGSRLTVL.

This clone was counted a single time. The chain carries TRBV29-1 and TRBJ1-1; D is uncertain. V lost 2 bases and J lost 5, with 15 bases in between. The CDR3 consists of 14 residues. Germline V lookup: CDR1 SQVTM, CDR2 ANQGSEA. The CDR3 DNA follows: TGCAGCGTTGAAAACCGGGTCCCGTGGACTGAAGCTTTCTTT. Encoded protein: CSVENRVPWTEAFF.

The chain links TRBV6-6 to TRBJ1-1; 11 nucleotides line up with TRBD1. CDR1 is MNHNY, CDR2 SVGAGI, per germline (reference sequence). This CDR3 is 16 amino acids long. Trimming cost V 6 bases and J 0 bases; bases outside gene matches: 6. For the CDR3, the DNA is TGTGCCAGCAGGCCCGGGACAGGGGGAATGAACACTGAAGCTTTCTTT. Translated: CASRPGTGGMNTEAFF.

This sequence joins TRBV11-3 and TRBJ2-7, with D maybe TRBD2 (6 bases). The V end lost 5 bases, the J end lost 0 bases, and 17 bases lay between the germline ends. The CDR3 has 16 amino acids. Per the germline V gene, CDR1 is SGHNT and CDR2 is YENEEA. In DNA, the CDR3 is TGTGCCAGCAGCCCCCGAGGGACTTCAAGCTCCTACGAGCAGTACTTC. Its protein is CASSPRGTSSSYEQYF.

V and J are TRBV5-1 and TRBJ2-2; D might be TRBD2 (5 bases). V dropped 3 bases and J dropped 4 bases, with 10 bases sitting between them. In germline, CDR1 is SGHRS, CDR2 YFSETQ. This CDR3 spans 14 amino acids. CDR3 nucleotide sequence: TGCGCCAGCAGCTCGGACTTCACCACCGGGGAGCTGTTTTTT. Translated, it gives CASSSDFTTGELFF.

In DNA form, the CDR3 reads TGTGCCAGCAGCGCTCGGGGACAGGGAAGTTTCACCGGGGAGCTGTTTTTT. It is translated as CASSARGQGSFTGELFF. This sequence joins TRBV9 and TRBJ2-2, with 9 bases lining up with TRBD1. V shed 3 bases, J shed 4 bases, and the junction held 10 bases outside the gene matches. The CDR3 is 17 residues long. Germline loops: CDR1 SGDLS, CDR2 YYNGEE.

This rearrangement joins TRBV5-1 to TRBJ2-7, with 7 bases fitting TRBD1. CDR1 SGHRS and CDR2 YFSETQ come from the germline V gene. V shed 0 bases and J 0 bases; nucleotides not matched to a gene: 0. This CDR3 comprises 14 residues. This chain's CDR3 is CASSLGQGSYEQYF. The CDR3 DNA reads TGCGCCAGCAGCTTGGGACAGGGCTCCTACGAGCAGTACTTC.

In this sample, this clone turned up a few times. The J gene is TRBJ2-7, the V gene TRBV7-9, with 7 bases identical to TRBD2. This CDR3 spans 12 amino acids. The junction had 2 bases not matched to a gene; V was cut back by 5 bases and J by 4 bases. The germline V gene encodes CDR1 SEHNR and CDR2 FQNEAQ (reference sequence). The CDR3 bases are TGTGCCAGCAGCCCCGGGGGGTACGAGCAGTACTTC. Translated, it gives CASSPGGYEQYF.

The chain has TRBV2 and TRBJ2-5, with 7 bases aligning to TRBD1. Germline V gene lookup returns CDR1 SNHLY and CDR2 FYNNEI. V lost 4 bases, J lost 2 bases, and 7 bases stayed unmatched. The CDR3 runs 15 residues. The CDR3 bases are TGTGCCAGCAGTGGTATGGGACAGATACAAGAGACCCAGTACTTC. Translation gives CASSGMGQIQETQYF. The whole variable domain, filled in from reference TRBV2 and TRBJ2-5, reads EPEVTQTPSHQVTQMGQEVILRCVPISNHLYFYWYRQILGQKVEFLVSFYNNEISEKSEIFDDQFSVERPDGSNFTLKIRSTKLEDSAMYFCASSGMGQIQETQYFGPGTRLLVL.

The chain is built from TRBV18 and TRBJ2-3; D uncertain. The CDR3 contains 14 residues. The V and J ends lost 2 bases and 4 bases respectively, with 10 bases between them. Germline V gene data show CDR1 as KGHSH and CDR2 as LQKENI. This CDR3 is CASSPGPTADTQYF. DNA of the CDR3: TGTGCCAGCTCACCAGGCCCCACCGCAGATACGCAGTATTTT.

The chain links TRBV2 to TRBJ1-1, with TRBD1 matching 7 bases. CDR1 is SNHLY, CDR2 FYNNEI, per germline. Unmatched junction bases numbered 3, after V lost 8 bases and J lost 0 bases. The CDR3 extends over 13 amino acids. This CDR3 is CASGGQLNTEAFF. The DNA of the CDR3 is TGTGCCAGCGGGGGACAGCTGAACACTGAAGCTTTCTTT.

In nucleotides, the CDR3 is TGTGCCAGCAGTTTAAACCCGACAGGGACATTCTACGAGCAGTACTTC. Amino acids: CASSLNPTGTFYEQYF. V usage is TRBV28 and J usage is TRBJ2-7; TRBD1 matches 7 bases. V shed 2 bases, J shed 3 bases, and the junction held 10 bases outside the gene matches. CDR3 length: 16 residues. Germline V gene data show CDR1 as MDHEN and CDR2 as SYDVKM. Complete variable domain (other parts from reference TRBV28 and TRBJ2-7): DVKVTQSSRYLVKRTGEKVFLECVQDMDHENMFWYRQDPGLGLRLIYFSYDVKMKEKGDIPEGYSVSREKKERFSLILESASTNQTSMYLCASSLNPTGTFYEQYFGPGTRLTVT.